This T cell receptor beta chain comes out of a study of blood T cell repertoires in COVID-19. Across the whole study: Material from acute and convalescent COVID-19 was sourced from the United States, Italy and Spain. Nucleic acid was either cDNA or gDNA, and it came from T cells, B-cell-depleted T cells, or PBMCs.

In assigning cohorts, the study relied on participant-reported clinical history. In the original processing: Reference gene primer amplification in the assay estimated nucleated cell counts. The method was immunoSEQ multiplex PCR; TCRdb's version includes in-frame clones alone and lacks a portion of them. V and J calls and clone size are those listed in that table; D and trimming were worked out from the DNA. The sample includes 280,000 or so clones, 85% to 90% of them seen just once. This TCR was sampled from a woman aged 18 to 35 with acute COVID-19. The sequenced sample consisted of PBMCs or T cells enriched from blood (not recorded which).

CDR3 loop: CASSPSRDYTYQETQYF. The CDR3 region has the DNA TGTGCCAGCAGCCCATCCCGGGACTACACGTACCAAGAGACCCAGTACTTC. The gene calls are TRBV5-4 and TRBJ2-5; 7 nucleotides line up with TRBD2. The CDR3 runs to 17 residues. The junction had 12 bases not matched to a gene; V was cut back by 4 bases and J by 0 bases. CDR1 is SGHNT and CDR2 is YYREEE in the germline V gene (reference sequence). The variable domain in full, with the rest retrieved from reference TRBV5-4 and TRBJ2-5, is ETGVTQSPTHLIKTRGQQVTLRCSSQSGHNTVSWYQQALGQGPQFIFQYYREEENGRGNFPPRFSGLQFPNYSSELNVNALELDDSALYLCASSPSRDYTYQETQYFGPGTRLLVL.